This T cell receptor beta chain was identified in a study of shared clonotypes between healthy human individuals. Study results and limitations: It was anticipated that sequencing depth would influence how many clonotypes donors shared.

Naivety among CD8 cells was defined by CD45RO negativity and positive CCR7 selection, thereby excluding terminally differentiated effector memory CD45RA+ cells. All donors were Caucasian adults living in Nashville, Tennessee. Several immunoSEQ 96-well plates shared each subset's DNA, each plate a replicate. The authors loaded approximately 220 ng DNA, 25,000 to 30,000 T cell genomes, into sorted-subset replicate PCRs. Generated by immunoSEQ multiplex PCR, the TCRdb table keeps only in-frame clones and is missing some. The sample holds 600,000 or so clones, roughly 98% seen once. A note on this clone: Antigen specificity is unknown.

This CDR3 is built from 13 residues. Germline V lookup: CDR1 MGHRA, CDR2 YSYEKL. Deletions cut 1 base from V and 4 bases from J, with 8 bases between. Sequenced sample: naive CD8+ T cells sorted from blood. The receptor was isolated from a man aged 30 to 45 in good health. The chain couples TRBV4-1 to TRBJ2-7, with D unclear. CDR3 region: CASSQVNLYEQYF. In DNA form, the CDR3 reads TGCGCCAGCAGCCAAGTAAACTTGTACGAGCAGTACTTC.